The TCR beta chain described here comes from a study of beta chain features in type 1 diabetes. Study results and limitations: More deletions and fewer insertions at VDJ junctions were seen in type 1 diabetes patients. Within each of all four CD4+ subsets, Type 1 diabetes patients had TCRB CDR3s that were moderately but significantly shorter.

A word on this clone: The antigen remains unidentified.

Germline CDR1 and CDR2: SNHLY and FYNNEI. Trimming removed 5 bases at V and 8 bases at J, with 11 bases between. This CDR3 is 12 amino acids long. Sort purity for all populations was recorded as exceeding 98%. Investigators reverse transcribed all isolated RNA, so they sequenced expressed TCRB transcripts. Produced via immunoSEQ multiplex PCR; TCRdb's table is partial and in-frame only. In the table there are 620,000 or so clones, around 15% of which are singletons. The chain joins TRBV2 to TRBJ2-3; perhaps TRBD1 as D (5 bases). Material for sequencing was naive CD4+ T cells from blood. This clonotype originated in a man between 18 and 29 years old in good health. In DNA form, the CDR3 reads TGTGCCAGCAGTCCCGACAGTATTACGCAGTATTTT. Its translation is CASSPDSITQYF.